This TCR beta chain was recovered during a study of blood T cells in healthy people across ages (dated by TCRdb to 2013 to 2016). As for the study more broadly: Template switching captured roughly one uniquely barcoded TCR beta cDNA molecule per two T cells in model experiments. The study measured age-related changes in TCR beta repertoire diversity using deep sequencing normalized with unique cDNA molecular identifiers. The donors were split into four age groups: young (average roughly 15 years), middle-aged (roughly 39), aged (roughly 68) and long-lived (under 85). To avoid experimental bias, donors of different ages were randomly spread across the sequencing lanes. For two donors (one aged 18 to 30 and one aged 80 or older), the study analyzed two additional independent replicas of 1 million unique cDNA reads from the same blood draw. Study-wide findings and limitations: Observed TCR beta diversity per million T cells fell roughly linearly with age, and a significant reduction was already apparent by age around 40. The long-lived group showed more naive CD4+ T cells, fewer expanded clones and increased TCR diversity than the aged group, suggesting age selection. Since profiling was done on bulk unsorted PBMCs, naive and antigen-experienced compartments could not be conclusively compared. Estimates of total diversity based on one million sequenced T cells were considered lower bounds and underestimates. A strong correlation was found between observed TCR beta diversity and the percentage of naive T cells measured by flow cytometry. The CMV infection status of donors was not known, potentially confounding age-related changes in expanded clonotypes.

Library construction relied on 5' RACE. A second PCR of roughly 7 to 11 cycles was performed with a sample-barcoded 5' primer and a J-beta primer mix. Each TCR beta cDNA molecule received a unique molecular identifier from a template-switch 5' adaptor carrying 12 random nucleotides. At least 2.5 million CDR3-containing paired-end reads were obtained from each sample. First-strand cDNA was synthesized from all RNA with the Mint cDNA synthesis kit, primed by a TRBC-specific oligonucleotide. Following uracil-DNA glycosylase treatment, all cDNA underwent a first 18-cycle PCR with the universal primers M1SS and BC2_uni_R. The original pipeline was this. For normalization, 1 million high-quality reads, each with a distinct molecular identifier, were randomly selected from each sample. Instead of being binned into consensus sequences, reads that shared molecular identifiers were thrown out. MiTCR, set to a Q25 quality threshold and the strictest error-elimination algorithm, was used for CDR3 identification, clonotype clustering and error correction. A nonparametric unseen species model using Euler transformation provided a lower-bound estimate of total TCR beta diversity. Using fastp trimming at Q25 and MiXCR clonotype assembly, TCRdb reanalyzed the public sequencing data and kept in-frame beta chains. Rows with one shared CDR3 protein collapse into an entry with the most common genes and DNA. The V and J calls follow TCRdb's processing rather than the paper's. The sample table contains 1.5 million to 2 million distinct CDR3 sequences; only one count was recorded for about 39% of them. Jointly, the top ten make up roughly 23% of the sample.

As concerns this clonotype: Its antigen is still unknown. No clone much larger than this one lies a single base away; base qualities are absent.

The germline V gene encodes CDR1 DFQATT and CDR2 SNEGSKA (reference sequence). The junction shows trimming of 6 bases on V and 1 base on J, and the gene matches do not reach 6 bases of it. From cysteine to phenylalanine, the CDR3 is 15 amino acids long. Only the CDR3 region is kept as DNA, spanning 45 bases read in frame from base 1. Donors were a few dozen systemically healthy Caucasian individuals from Russia aged about 6 to 100 years. Each donor gave about 9.2 milliliters of peripheral blood, drawn into EDTA-treated Vacutainer tubes. Ficoll-Paque density-gradient centrifugation was used to isolate PBMCs, with at least 7 million obtained per sample. Trizol reagent was used to extract total RNA from the PBMCs, yielding at least 5 micrograms per sample. For every donor, flow cytometry on a PBMC aliquot measured the percentage of naive CD45RAhigh/CD27high T cells.

The receptor was isolated from a human donor in good health. The rearrangement joined TRBV20-1 to TRBJ2-3; 11 of the junction bases match TRBD2. Sequencing used blood. The DNA sequence is given as TGCAGTGCATCCAGGACTAGCGGGCGCACAGATACGCAGTATTTT. Its translation reads: CSASRTSGRTDTQYF.